These 20 T cell receptor beta chains were sequenced from one sample in a study of T-cell reconstitution after alpha-beta-depleted transplantation in children. Preparation of the TCRbeta library was carried out with unique molecular identifiers. TCRdb analysed the PCR reads with MiXCR anew, one entry per CDR3 protein. Counted here are about 440,000 distinct CDR3 sequences, 43% occurring once; the ten biggest clones make up 27%. Sequenced here: PBMCs, sampled before TCRalphabeta/CD19-depleted stem cell transplant. These receptors were obtained from a girl aged 2 to 9 with aplastic anemia, due to receive a stem cell transplant.

In this sample, this clonotype turned up once. V is TRBV27 and J is TRBJ2-7; D is undetermined. Trimming cost V 9 bases and J 2 bases, with 17 bases left between them. There are 14 residues in the CDR3. Per germline, CDR1 MNHEY and CDR2 SMNVEV (reference sequence). Here the CDR3 reads CASARNPTTYEQYF. CDR3 DNA sequence: TGTGCCAGTGCCCGGAACCCCACAACCTACGAGCAGTACTTC.

This clonotype was detected once. The gene calls are TRBV6-5 and TRBJ2-1; a weak D match, TRBD1 (6 bases). This CDR3 has 16 amino acids. The V and J ends lost 2 bases and 4 bases respectively, with 15 bases between them. The V gene's germline CDR1 is MNHEY and CDR2 SVGAGI. The chain's CDR3 is CASSYGNSGDYNEQFF. DNA of the CDR3: TGTGCCAGCAGTTACGGGAACTCAGGGGATTACAATGAGCAGTTCTTC.

This clonotype was detected ten times or more. The chain links TRBV28 to TRBJ1-1; D is possibly TRBD1 (5 bases). V shed 6 bases and J shed 3 bases, with 11 bases lying between them. CDR1 and CDR2 (germline): MDHEN, SYDVKM. The CDR3 sequence is 13 residues long. As DNA, the CDR3 is TGTGCCAGCAGCTTTGGACACTACACTGAAGCTTTCTTT. It is translated as CASSFGHYTEAFF. Combining the CDR3 with reference TRBV28 and TRBJ1-1 gives the whole variable domain DVKVTQSSRYLVKRTGEKVFLECVQDMDHENMFWYRQDPGLGLRLIYFSYDVKMKEKGDIPEGYSVSREKKERFSLILESASTNQTSMYLCASSFGHYTEAFFGQGTRLTVV.

This clonotype was seen a few times. The chain carries TRBV20-1 and TRBJ2-3, with 13 bases aligning to TRBD2. The trim removed 3 bases at V and 0 bases at J, leaving 9 bases unmatched. The CDR3 sequence is 18 residues long. CDR1 and CDR2 from the germline V gene are DFQATT and SNEGSKA (reference sequence). CDR3 sequence: CSASARGTSGASTDTQYF. DNA of the CDR3: TGCAGTGCTAGTGCCCGCGGGACTAGCGGGGCTAGCACAGATACGCAGTATTTT.

The rearrangement uses TRBV7-2 and TRBJ2-1; no clear D gene. The germline V gene has CDR1 SGHTA and CDR2 FQGNSA. Trimming cost V 1 base and J 7 bases, with 14 bases left between them. The CDR3 is made up of 15 amino acids. CDR3 sequence (DNA): TGTGCCAGCAGCTTAGGGGAACTCAAGGCGAATGAGCAGTTCTTC. Translating gives CASSLGELKANEQFF.

The chain couples TRBV6-5 to TRBJ2-4; D remains ambiguous. The CDR3 extends over 14 amino acids. V lost 4 bases, J lost 1 base, and 8 bases lay in between. Germline V gives CDR1 MNHEY, CDR2 SVGAGI. CDR3 region: CASSFLGAKNIQYF. DNA for the CDR3: TGTGCCAGCAGTTTTCTGGGGGCCAAAAACATTCAGTACTTC.

This clonotype occurred many times. The CDR3 region is CASSLAPGGMDTQYF. The CDR3, as DNA: TGTGCCAGCAGCTTGGCCCCAGGGGGCATGGATACGCAGTATTTT. This chain links TRBV5-5 with TRBJ2-3, with 8 bases aligning to TRBD1. Per the germline V gene, CDR1 is SGHKS and CDR2 is YYEKEE (reference sequence). J gave up 6 bases and V 0 bases, and 6 bases lay outside the gene matches. The CDR3 extends over 15 amino acids.

This clonotype has ten or more counts. In nucleotides, the CDR3 is TGCAGCACTGGACAGGGGGCGGGGGGGTATGTGGCTTTCTTT. It specifies CSTGQGAGGYVAFF. The chain is built from TRBV29-1 and TRBJ1-1; TRBD1 agrees at 11 bases. V lost 8 bases and J lost 11; bases outside the gene matches: 16. Looked up from germline, CDR1 is SQVTM and CDR2 is ANQGSEA. This CDR3 is built from 14 residues. Supplemented by reference TRBV29-1 and TRBJ1-1, the full variable domain reads SAVISQKPSRDICQRGTSLTIQCQVDSQVTMMFWYRQQPGQSLTLIATANQGSEATYESGFVIDKFPISRPNLTFSTLTVSNMSPEDSSIYLCSTGQGAGGYVAFFGQGTRLTVV.

The J gene is TRBJ1-1, the V gene TRBV20-1; D is unresolved. V dropped 3 bases and J dropped 0 bases, with 8 bases sitting between them. Germline V gene lookup returns CDR1 DFQATT and CDR2 SNEGSKA (reference sequence). The CDR3 covers 13 residues. The CDR3 region has the DNA TGCAGTGCTAGGGGTAGGGTGAACACTGAAGCTTTCTTT. Translation: CSARGRVNTEAFF.

This clonotype was seen a handful of times. The chain couples TRBV20-1 to TRBJ2-6, with a possible D match to TRBD2 (5 bases). The CDR3 loop spans 14 amino acids. The germline V gene encodes CDR1 DFQATT and CDR2 SNEGSKA (reference sequence). V dropped 5 bases and J dropped 7 bases, with 15 bases sitting between them. CDR3 in amino acids: CSAPDATGANVLTF. The CDR3 DNA is TGCAGTGCTCCTGACGCGACGGGAGCCAACGTCCTGACTTTC.

This clonotype was recorded a few times. The CDR3 sequence: CSAGAQGAEAFF. CDR3 in DNA: TGCAGTGCTGGGGCACAGGGGGCCGAAGCTTTCTTT. The chain uses TRBV20-1 and TRBJ1-1; 9 bases match TRBD1. Germline loops: CDR1 DFQATT, CDR2 SNEGSKA (reference sequence). Losses at the gene ends were 5 bases for V and 8 bases for J; bases not matched to a gene: 6. The CDR3 is made up of 12 amino acids.

This chain joins TRBV5-1 and TRBJ2-7; TRBD2 aligns across 9 bases. The junction had 6 bases not matched to a gene; V was cut back by 3 bases and J by 2 bases. There are 15 residues in the CDR3. Germline loops: CDR1 SGHRS, CDR2 YFSETQ. The CDR3 reads CASSSRLAAAYEQYF. The CDR3 DNA is TGCGCCAGCAGCTCCCGACTAGCGGCCGCCTACGAGCAGTACTTC.

The chain recombines TRBV20-1 with TRBJ1-2, with a possible D match to TRBD1 (6 bases). The germline gives CDR1 DFQATT, CDR2 SNEGSKA (reference sequence). This CDR3 has 11 residues. V was shortened by 6 bases and J by 7 bases, with 12 bases between the two germline ends. The CDR3, as DNA: TGCAGTGCGCCGGGGGCGCGTGGCTACACCTTC. As protein: CSAPGARGYTF.

The genes are TRBV6-2 or TRBV6-3 and TRBJ2-1; the match to TRBD2 covers 13 bases. Losses at the gene ends were 6 bases for V and 5 bases for J; bases not matched to a gene: 4. Germline V lookup: CDR1 MNHEY, CDR2 SVGEGT. The CDR3 covers 15 residues. In DNA, the CDR3 is TGTGCCAGCAGCCGACTAGCGGGGGGTCACAATGAGCAGTTCTTC. Protein: CASSRLAGGHNEQFF.

The gene calls are TRBV7-2 and TRBJ2-1; 7 bases line up with TRBD1. The length of the CDR3 is 16 residues. V lost 5 bases to trimming and J lost 3 bases; unmatched junction nucleotides: 10. Germline assignment: CDR1 SGHTA and CDR2 FQGNSA. The CDR3 nucleotides are TGTGCCAGCAGCCCAGTGAGGGGGCCCTACTACAATGAGCAGTTCTTC. Translation gives CASSPVRGPYYNEQFF.

V gene TRBV3-1 combines with J gene TRBJ1-3; D might be TRBD1 (5 bases). Germline values: CDR1 LGHDT, CDR2 YNNKEL (reference sequence). Trimming stripped 3 bases from V and 9 bases from J, with 12 bases between. The CDR3 totals 13 residues. The CDR3 coding sequence is TGTGCCAGCAGCCAGGCTGGGGGAGGCACCATATATTTT. Translated: CASSQAGGGTIYF.

CDR3 sequence (DNA): TGTGCCATCAGTGAGTCTAGTCCTCAAGAGACCCAGTACTTC. Translated, it gives CAISESSPQETQYF. J is TRBJ2-5 and V is TRBV10-3; D call uncertain. The CDR3 has 14 residues. The germline V gene encodes CDR1 ENHRY and CDR2 SYGVKD. Between the trimmed V and J ends, which lost 0 bases and 2 bases, there was a span of 7 bases.

The chain carries TRBV15 and TRBJ1-5, with 8 bases matching TRBD1. This CDR3 has 17 amino acids. Unmatched junction bases numbered 13, after V lost 3 bases and J lost 6 bases. Germline loops: CDR1 LNHNV, CDR2 YYDKDF (reference sequence). The CDR3 bases are TGTGCCACCAGCAGGGAATCTACAGGGGGGGCCGGTCAGCCCCAGCATTTT. Its translation is CATSRESTGGAGQPQHF.

This chain connects TRBV28 to TRBJ1-2, with D perhaps TRBD1 (5 bases). The germline CDR1 and CDR2 sequences are MDHEN and SYDVKM. Trimming shortened V by 5 bases and J by 3 bases, and 13 bases separated the two germline ends. The CDR3 runs to 14 residues. This chain's CDR3 is CASSQTRGDYGYTF. CDR3 nucleotide sequence: TGTGCCAGCAGTCAGACTCGGGGCGACTATGGCTACACCTTC.

This chain links TRBV9 with TRBJ1-1; TRBD1 matches at 11 bases. J gave up 4 bases and V 4 bases, and 6 bases lay outside the gene matches. Germline V gives CDR1 SGDLS, CDR2 YYNGEE. The CDR3 contains 15 residues. CDR3 region: CASSPRTGGGTEAFF. CDR3 DNA: TGTGCCAGCAGCCCTCGGACAGGGGGCGGCACTGAAGCTTTCTTT.